A single sample gave rise to the 24 T cell receptor beta chains below, sequenced in a study of control samples from healthy donors and cancer patients (dated by TCRdb to the early 2020s). The library was obtained by the immunoSEQ multiplex PCR assay. What TCRdb holds here is the immuneACCESS table cut down to in-frame rearrangements. Part of the clones is not present; checked against another copy, under half of the missing clones reflect an unresolved V gene, and the others are unexplained. This sample has some 70,000 clones in its table, and 83% of those were observed once. The top ten clonotypes cover around a sixth of the sample. Material: blood. The receptors were gathered from a man between 60 and 75 years old in good health.

The rearrangement joins TRBV9 to TRBJ1-6, with a tentative D call TRBD1 (6 bases). Looked up from germline, CDR1 is SGDLS and CDR2 is YYNGEE. V lost 3 bases and J 14 bases, leaving 21 bases between the germline ends. The CDR3 runs to 15 residues. This CDR3 is CASSEGDLISEALHF. For the CDR3, the DNA is TGTGCCAGCAGCGAGGGGGACCTTATAAGTGAAGCCCTCCACTTT.

The V and J genes are TRBV6-2 or TRBV6-3 and TRBJ2-7; D is unresolved. V was clipped by 5 bases and J by 4 bases, with 15 bases between them. Germline V gene sequence: CDR1 MNHEY, CDR2 SVGEGT. The CDR3 contains 14 residues. Written as DNA, the CDR3 is TGTGCCAGCAGTCCCCTAGGTTCGGTATACGAGCAGTACTTC. The encoded protein is CASSPLGSVYEQYF.

The chain employs TRBV7-8 and TRBJ2-2; TRBD1 agrees at 7 bases. This CDR3 has 15 residues. The J segment lost 7 bases and the V segment lost 3 bases, leaving 8 bases of the junction unmatched. Looked up from germline, CDR1 is SGHVS and CDR2 is FQNEAQ. The CDR3 loop is CASSLRQGVGGELFF. In DNA form, the CDR3 reads TGTGCCAGCAGCTTGAGACAGGGTGTCGGCGGGGAGCTGTTTTTT.

The chain couples TRBV5-1 to TRBJ2-5; 11 nucleotides align to TRBD1. The CDR3 extends over 19 amino acids. Losses at the gene ends were 0 bases for V and 4 bases for J; bases not matched to a gene: 14. Germline values: CDR1 SGHRS, CDR2 YFSETQ. CDR3 DNA sequence: TGCGCCAGCAGCTTGGCACCGGGACAGGGGGGAGGAACGGCAGAGACCCAGTACTTC. As protein: CASSLAPGQGGGTAETQYF.

CDR3 sequence: CASNGRILGDNEQFF. CDR3 DNA sequence: TGTGCCAGCAACGGGAGGATCCTCGGGGACAATGAGCAGTTCTTC. V is TRBV28 and J is TRBJ2-1; 7 bases are a match to TRBD2. Trimming cost V 7 bases and J 5 bases; bases outside gene matches: 11. There are 15 residues in the CDR3. Germline V CDR1 and CDR2: MDHEN, SYDVKM.

This clone has more than one count but fewer than ten. The chain joins TRBV28 to TRBJ2-7; TRBD2 might be the D (5 bases). The V gene lost 7 bases and the J gene lost 1 base, with 17 bases spanning the gap. Germline CDR1 is MDHEN and CDR2 is SYDVKM. This CDR3 spans 15 amino acids. CDR3 region: CASTTGLRVSYEQYF. The DNA for the CDR3 is TGTGCCAGCACCACGGGGTTAAGGGTTTCCTACGAGCAGTACTTC.

CDR3 DNA: TGCGCCAGCAGCCCAGGGACAGGGAGCACAGATACGCAGTATTTT. This gives the protein CASSPGTGSTDTQYF. The chain uses TRBV4-3 and TRBJ2-3; 9 nucleotides line up with TRBD1. Germline V gene data show CDR1 as LGHNA and CDR2 as YSLEER. This CDR3 has 15 residues. Trimming removed 4 bases from V and 0 bases from J; junction bases left unmatched: 2.

The chain joins TRBV9 to TRBJ2-3; 11 bases map to TRBD2. J was trimmed by 8 bases and V by 0 bases; bases with no gene match: 5. The germline V gene encodes CDR1 SGDLS and CDR2 YYNGEE. CDR3 length: 15 residues. The CDR3 loop is CASSVESSGRSTQYF. The CDR3 nucleotides read TGTGCCAGCAGCGTAGAGTCTAGCGGGAGGAGTACGCAGTATTTT.

This chain uses TRBV9 with TRBJ1-5; possibly TRBD1 for D (5 bases). V gave up 0 bases and J gave up 4 bases, with 17 bases separating them. Germline V gene lookup returns CDR1 SGDLS and CDR2 YYNGEE. The CDR3 is 17 residues long. CDR3 DNA sequence: TGTGCCAGCAGCGTAGGGGACCGCGGGACTCCAAATCAGCCCCAGCATTTT. Residues: CASSVGDRGTPNQPQHF.

CDR3 region: CASSRGAGSEQYF. Written as DNA, the CDR3 is TGTGCCAGCAGCAGGGGGGCCGGTAGCGAGCAGTACTTC. The chain combines TRBV6-6 with TRBJ2-7, with a possible D match to TRBD1 (7 bases). The CDR3 sequence is 13 residues long. V was pared by 6 bases and J by 6 bases, with 15 bases between. Germline V gene lookup returns CDR1 MNHNY and CDR2 SVGAGI (reference sequence).

This chain connects TRBV18 to TRBJ2-3, with D possibly being TRBD1 or TRBD2 (5 bases each). CDR3 length: 15 residues. V lost 1 base and J lost 4, with 12 bases in between. The V gene's germline CDR1 is KGHSH and CDR2 LQKENI. The CDR3: CASSPRGIDPDTQYF. The CDR3 DNA reads as TGTGCCAGCTCACCACGGGGGATCGACCCAGATACGCAGTATTTT.

This clone showed up just a few times. The J gene is TRBJ1-2, the V gene TRBV5-1; the D gene is possibly TRBD1 (5 bases). The germline CDR1 and CDR2 sequences are SGHRS and YFSETQ. CDR3 length: 12 amino acids. With 1 base removed from V and 13 bases from J, the gap between germline ends came to 14 bases. The CDR3 region has the DNA TGCGCCAGCAGCTTGAGGCAGGGAGAATCCACCTTC. This encodes CASSLRQGESTF.

This chain joins TRBV6-6 and TRBJ1-2, with D perhaps matching TRBD1 (5 bases). The CDR3 totals 13 residues. V dropped 6 bases and J dropped 2 bases, with 10 bases sitting between them. Germline V lookup: CDR1 MNHNY, CDR2 SVGAGI (reference sequence). The CDR3 protein is CASRAGFNYGYTF. The CDR3 bases are TGTGCCAGCAGGGCAGGGTTCAACTATGGCTACACCTTC.

The gene calls are TRBV4-3 and TRBJ2-7, with 7 bases matching TRBD1. This CDR3 region has 16 residues. Germline CDR1 is LGHNA and CDR2 is YSLEER. V trimming: 3 bases; J trimming: 5 bases; junction bases outside the gene matches: 13. The CDR3 region is CASSHDRAASLNEQYF. As DNA, the CDR3 is TGCGCCAGCAGCCACGACAGGGCCGCTAGTCTAAACGAGCAGTACTTC.

V usage is TRBV6-5 and J usage is TRBJ2-3; 7 bases are shared with TRBD2. The J segment lost 2 bases and the V segment lost 7 bases, leaving 3 bases of the junction unmatched. The CDR3 contains 13 residues. Germline V lookup: CDR1 MNHEY, CDR2 SVGAGI. The CDR3 sequence: CASKTSDTDTQYF. Written as DNA, the CDR3 is TGTGCCAGCAAAACTAGCGACACAGATACGCAGTATTTT.

J is TRBJ1-2 and V is TRBV24-1; no definite D call. The CDR3 totals 15 residues. Germline assignment: CDR1 KGHDR and CDR2 SFDVKD. Trimming cost V 3 bases and J 2 bases, with 12 bases left between them. The CDR3 reads CATSDPKLGNYGYTF. CDR3 DNA sequence: TGTGCCACCAGTGATCCCAAGTTGGGAAACTATGGCTACACCTTC.

A word on this clone: In the same sample, other DNA sequences code for this CDR3. The J gene is TRBJ2-5, the V gene TRBV4-3; 10 positions agree with TRBD2. Germline-derived CDR1 and CDR2 are LGHNA and YSLEER. Trimming cost V 1 base and J 2 bases; bases outside gene matches: 4. The CDR3 is 16 residues long. This CDR3 reads CASSQGRTSGQETQYF. As DNA, the CDR3 is TGCGCCAGCAGCCAAGGTCGGACTAGCGGTCAAGAGACCCAGTACTTC.

This chain connects TRBV6-5 to TRBJ2-2, with TRBD1 matching 7 bases. J lost 3 bases, V lost 7 bases, and 5 bases had no gene match. The CDR3 is 14 residues long. The germline V gene has CDR1 MNHEY and CDR2 SVGAGI. CDR3 sequence reads: CASIRGLYTGELFF. In nucleotides, the CDR3 is TGTGCCAGCATAAGGGGGCTATACACCGGGGAGCTGTTTTTT.

The chain links TRBV6-6 to TRBJ1-1, with TRBD1 identical over 7 bases. The CDR3 covers 16 residues. V was clipped by 7 bases and J by 0 bases; unmatched bases: 11. The germline V gene has CDR1 MNHNY and CDR2 SVGAGI (reference sequence). The CDR3 reads CASTPPTGRVNTEAFF. As DNA, the CDR3 is TGTGCCAGCACTCCACCGACAGGGCGTGTGAACACTGAAGCTTTCTTT.

The chain carries TRBV7-7 and TRBJ2-5; unclear D gene. The CDR3 has 11 residues. Trimming shortened V by 5 bases and J by 1 base, and 2 bases separated the two germline ends. Germline assignment: CDR1 SSHAT and CDR2 FNYEAQ (reference sequence). In DNA, the CDR3 is TGTGCCAGCAGCCCCCAAGAGACCCAGTACTTC. As protein: CASSPQETQYF.

The chain links TRBV7-3 to TRBJ2-3; 10 nucleotides match TRBD2. V dropped 2 bases and J dropped 4; count of bases not matched to a gene: 9. CDR1 and CDR2 (germline): SGHTA, FQGTGA. The CDR3 is made up of 17 amino acids. CDR3 loop: CASSLRAQREGSDTQYF. In DNA, the CDR3 is TGTGCCAGCAGCTTACGGGCCCAGCGGGAGGGGTCAGATACGCAGTATTTT.

The V and J genes are TRBV4-3 and TRBJ2-5; 10 positions match TRBD2. CDR1 is LGHNA, CDR2 YSLEER, per germline. The CDR3 contains 14 residues. V was pared by 3 bases and J by 4 bases, with 2 bases of the junction left unmatched. CDR3 sequence (DNA): TGCGCCAGCAGCCAGAGACTAGCGGGAGAGACCCAGTACTTC. It yields the protein CASSQRLAGETQYF.

About this clone: The same CDR3 also results from other DNA sequences found in this sample. J is TRBJ1-3 and V is TRBV7-8; the D gene is possibly TRBD1 (5 bases). Germline V gene data show CDR1 as SGHVS and CDR2 as FQNEAQ. This CDR3 has 13 residues. V dropped 1 base and J dropped 7 bases, with 8 bases sitting between them. CDR3 loop: CASSLVWGNTIYF. The CDR3 nucleotides are TGTGCCAGCAGCTTAGTTTGGGGGAACACCATATATTTT.

For this clone: Other nucleotide sequences in the sample specify the same CDR3. The chain uses TRBV28 and TRBJ1-2, with TRBD1 matching 9 bases. This CDR3 is built from 15 residues. The J segment lost 2 bases and the V segment lost 4 bases, leaving 5 bases of the junction unmatched. The germline V gene encodes CDR1 MDHEN and CDR2 SYDVKM. The CDR3 loop reads CASSSGQGRNYGYTF. The CDR3 DNA reads as TGTGCCAGCAGTTCAGGACAGGGGAGAAACTATGGCTACACCTTC.